A selection of T cell receptor beta chains follows, all from one sample in a study of T cell changes during pregnancy in multiple sclerosis. Profiling relied on immunoSEQ multiplex PCR, and the TCRdb table lists in-frame clones only, not all of them. The sample lists around 70,000 clones, roughly 92% occurring once. This material consisted of peripheral blood, taken in the second trimester of pregnancy. The receptors were sampled from a female donor in good health, enrolled as a control in a pregnancy study. Both conserved end residues are part of each CDR3. The D gene is left open where the match is weak. Size values are once, few and many counts, or a class for expanded clones, and some rows have none.

>TRBJ1-4|NA|TRBD1|TRBV6-6
CASSFRDRVFYEKLFF
TGTGCCAGCAGTTTCCGGGACAGGGTGTTTTATGAAAAACTGTTTTTT
>TRBJ1-5|NA|TRBD1|TRBV5-4
CASSLGGQGGGNQPQHF
TGTGCCAGCAGCTTGGGAGGACAGGGAGGGGGCAATCAGCCCCAGCATTTT
>TRBJ2-7|NA|NA|TRBV19
CASSIRQGQAYEQYF
TGTGCCAGTAGTATCAGGCAGGGGCAGGCCTACGAGCAGTACTTC
>TRBJ1-1|few|NA|TRBV7-8
CASSLQGLGNTEAFF
TGTGCCAGCAGCCTACAGGGTCTCGGGAACACTGAAGCTTTCTTT
>TRBJ2-7|NA|NA|TRBV5-1
CASSLDLNEQYF
TGCGCCAGCAGCTTGGACCTAAACGAGCAGTACTTC
>TRBJ1-2|NA|TRBD1|TRBV6-5
CASSYDRTGEANTF
TGTGCCAGCAGTTACGATCGGACAGGAGAGGCAAACACCTTC
>TRBJ1-6|NA|TRBD1|TRBV6-1
CASSKMTGANSPLHF
TGTGCCAGCAGTAAGATGACAGGGGCTAATTCACCCCTCCACTTT
>TRBJ1-3|NA|NA|TRBV30
CASSLQAGNTIYF
TGTGCCTCAAGCCTCCAGGCTGGAAACACCATATATTTT
>TRBJ2-1|NA|TRBD2|TRBV5-1
CASSSTSGGQNEQFF
TGCGCCAGCAGCTCCACTAGCGGGGGCCAGAATGAGCAGTTCTTC
>TRBJ2-5|NA|NA|TRBV29-1
CSVATGSQETQYF
TGCAGCGTTGCCACAGGATCGCAAGAGACCCAGTACTTC
>TRBJ1-6|NA|NA|TRBV6-5
CASSYGGVFGSPLHF
TGTGCCAGCAGTTACGGAGGGGTTTTTGGTTCACCCCTCCACTTT
>TRBJ1-3|few|NA|TRBV25-1
CASSRSGRTGNTIYF
TGTGCCAGCAGTAGGTCGGGTCGAACTGGAAACACCATATATTTT
>TRBJ1-6|NA|TRBD1|TRBV18
CASSLSRDSNSPLHF
TGTGCCAGCTCACTAAGCCGGGACAGTAATTCACCCCTCCACTTT
>TRBJ1-5|NA|TRBD1|TRBV6-1
CASRDRALNQPQHF
TGTGCCAGCAGGGACAGGGCCCTCAATCAGCCCCAGCATTTT
>TRBJ1-2|NA|NA|TRBV6-5
CASMTNRAGYTF
TGTGCCAGCATGACAAACAGGGCTGGCTACACCTTC
>TRBJ1-5|NA|NA|TRBV10-3
CAISPDRNNQPQHF
TGTGCCATCAGCCCGGACAGAAACAATCAGCCCCAGCATTTT
>TRBJ2-7|NA|TRBD1|TRBV6-5
CASSTGTGRDEQYF
TGTGCCAGCAGCACCGGGACAGGGCGCGACGAGCAGTACTTC
>TRBJ2-7|NA|NA|TRBV5-6
CASSGRRLKGVSYEQYF
TGTGCCAGCAGCGGTAGAAGGTTAAAGGGGGTCTCCTACGAGCAGTACTTC
>TRBJ1-5|NA|NA|TRBV30
CAWSSLGLSNQPQHF
TGTGCCTGGAGTTCCCTAGGACTGAGCAATCAGCCCCAGCATTTT
>TRBJ2-5|once|NA|TRBV11-2
CASIPGHQQETQYF
TGTGCCAGCATCCCGGGACACCAACAAGAGACCCAGTACTTC
>TRBJ1-1|NA|TRBD1|TRBV18
CASSPRPDRRVEAFF
TGTGCCAGCTCACCGAGACCGGACAGGCGGGTAGAAGCTTTCTTT
>TRBJ2-7|NA|TRBD2|TRBV4-3
CASSQDSGGAGYEQYF
TGCGCCAGCAGCCAAGACAGCGGGGGGGCTGGCTACGAGCAGTACTTC
>TRBJ1-2|NA|NA|TRBV28
CASSYLGGSNYGYTF
TGTGCCAGCAGTTATCTAGGAGGTAGTAACTATGGCTACACCTTC
>TRBJ1-5|NA|NA|TRBV5-8
CASSSGQINQPQHF
TGTGCCAGCAGCTCCGGACAGATCAATCAGCCCCAGCATTTT
>TRBJ1-1|NA|TRBD1|TRBV4-2
CASREDRVQKAFF
TGTGCCAGCAGGGAGGACAGGGTGCAGAAAGCTTTCTTT
>TRBJ1-2|NA|NA|TRBV20-1
CSAGGGYGYTF
TGCAGTGCCGGGGGGGGGTATGGCTACACCTTC
>TRBJ2-1|NA|TRBD1|TRBV4-1
CASSQRTGDEQFF
TGCGCCAGCAGCCAGCGGACAGGTGATGAGCAGTTCTTC
>TRBJ2-2|NA|NA|TRBV5-5
CASSSTQVAGELFF
TGTGCCAGCAGCTCTACCCAGGTGGCCGGGGAGCTGTTTTTT
>TRBJ2-2|NA|NA|TRBV7-2
CASSLRAGELFF
TGTGCCAGCAGTCTCAGGGCCGGGGAGCTGTTTTTT
>TRBJ1-1|once|TRBD1|TRBV30
CAWTRGRGGAEAFF
TGTGCCTGGACCAGGGGGCGCGGGGGGGCTGAAGCTTTCTTT
>TRBJ2-2|NA|TRBD1|TRBV2
CASYPGQGPGELFF
TGTGCCAGTTATCCGGGACAGGGACCCGGGGAGCTGTTTTTT
>TRBJ2-3|NA|TRBD2|TRBV5-6
CASSHRRLAGGLNTQYF
TGTGCCAGCAGCCACCGTCGACTAGCGGGGGGGCTGAATACGCAGTATTTT
>TRBJ1-1|NA|TRBD1|TRBV6-6
CASSSGQANTEAFF
TGTGCCAGCAGCAGCGGACAGGCGAACACTGAAGCTTTCTTT
>TRBJ2-7|NA|NA|TRBV28
CASSGSRIQYF
TGTGCCAGCAGTGGCTCGAGGATTCAGTACTTC
>TRBJ2-2|NA|NA|TRBV7-9
CASSGAAQASTGELFF
TGTGCCAGCAGCGGGGCAGCCCAAGCGTCCACCGGGGAGCTGTTTTTT
>TRBJ1-1|once|NA|TRBV5-3
CARSPPRQENTEAFF
TGTGCCAGAAGCCCTCCCCGACAGGAGAACACTGAAGCTTTCTTT
>TRBJ2-1|NA|TRBD2|TRBV7-3
CASSLAGDSYNEQFF
TGTGCCAGCAGCTTAGCGGGGGACTCCTACAATGAGCAGTTCTTC
>TRBJ1-2|NA|NA|TRBV27
CASSVRDTGGYTF
TGTGCCAGCAGTGTCCGGGACACCGGTGGCTACACCTTC
>TRBJ1-6|few|NA|TRBV11-2
CASSRILTENSPLHF
TGTGCCAGCAGCCGGATTTTGACAGAGAATTCACCCCTCCACTTT
>TRBJ1-1|NA|NA|TRBV6-5
CASSPQWPEAFF
TGTGCCAGCAGCCCTCAGTGGCCTGAAGCTTTCTTT
>TRBJ2-1|NA|NA|TRBV6-4
CASSATESSYNEQFF
TGTGCCAGCTCCGCTACAGAGAGCTCCTACAATGAGCAGTTCTTC
>TRBJ1-3|NA|NA|TRBV11-2
CASSLAGQGGNTIYF
TGTGCCAGCAGCTTGGCAGGCCAAGGCGGAAACACCATATATTTT
>TRBJ2-5|NA|TRBD1|TRBV5-5
CASSLEQGRWETQYF
TGTGCCAGCAGCTTGGAACAGGGGAGATGGGAGACCCAGTACTTC
>TRBJ2-7|NA|TRBD1|TRBV6-1
CASSERDRRSYEQYF
TGTGCCAGCAGTGAACGGGACAGGCGTTCCTACGAGCAGTACTTC
>TRBJ2-7|NA|TRBD1|TRBV5-1
CASSETGTYEQYF
TGCGCCAGCAGTGAGACAGGGACCTACGAGCAGTACTTC
>TRBJ2-7|once|NA|TRBV7-2
CASSFLFGSKYEQYF
TGTGCCAGCAGCTTCCTCTTCGGTAGCAAGTACGAGCAGTACTTC
>TRBJ2-5|NA|NA|TRBV4-3
CASSQGLGQTQYF
TGCGCCAGCAGCCAAGGACTAGGTCAGACCCAGTACTTC
>TRBJ1-1|NA|NA|TRBV29-1
CSVRGSGSSEAFF
TGCAGCGTTCGAGGGAGCGGTAGCTCTGAAGCTTTCTTT
>TRBJ2-7|NA|NA|TRBV12-2
CARTIRDKTYEQYF
TGTGCAAGAACCATCCGGGACAAGACCTACGAGCAGTACTTC